Shown below are 10 T cell receptor beta chains from a single sample sequenced in a study of shared clonotypes between healthy human individuals. The repertoire was sequenced with immunoSEQ multiplex PCR; TCRdb's copy has only in-frame clones and lacks some. The sample lists millions of clones; 85% to 95% were seen once. Sequences were obtained from naive CD4+ T cells sorted from blood. The subset here: CD45RA+ positively selected. The receptor set was obtained from a man younger than 35 in good health.

The genes are TRBV4-2 and TRBJ1-4; 10 bases are shared with TRBD1. Germline loops: CDR1 LGHNA, CDR2 YNFKEQ. V shed 0 bases, J shed 7 bases, and the junction held 8 bases outside the gene matches. The CDR3 runs to 17 residues. The CDR3 spells CASSQDRDRGWTEKLFF. The CDR3 bases are TGTGCCAGCAGCCAAGATAGGGACAGGGGATGGACTGAAAAACTGTTTTTT.

The chain carries TRBV5-6 and TRBJ1-2; tentatively, D is TRBD1 (5 bases). Per germline, CDR1 SGHDT and CDR2 YYEEEE. The CDR3 is 14 amino acids. Trimming took 1 base from V and 0 from J, leaving 7 bases between them. The CDR3 is CASSLLGANYGYTF. DNA for the CDR3: TGTGCCAGCAGCTTGTTGGGGGCTAACTATGGCTACACCTTC.

This clone was recorded only once. The chain has TRBV6-1 and TRBJ2-5, with 9 bases matching TRBD2. Trimming cost V 3 bases and J 1 base; bases outside gene matches: 6. Germline values: CDR1 MNHNS, CDR2 SASEGT. The CDR3 is 16 amino acids. CDR3 loop: CASSESLAGLQETQYF. DNA for the CDR3: TGTGCCAGCAGTGAGAGTCTAGCGGGGCTCCAAGAGACCCAGTACTTC.

This clone was seen just once. Other DNA sequences of this sample code for an identical CDR3. The chain employs TRBV6-5 and TRBJ2-3; perhaps TRBD2 as D (6 bases). V lost 2 bases and J 2 bases, leaving 11 bases between the germline ends. The CDR3 is 15 amino acids. Germline V gene data show CDR1 as MNHEY and CDR2 as SVGAGI. CDR3 amino acids: CASSYGGGSTDTQYF. CDR3 nucleotides: TGTGCCAGCAGTTACGGGGGAGGCTCCACAGATACGCAGTATTTT.

V and J are TRBV14 and TRBJ2-5; the D call may be TRBD1 or TRBD2 (6 bases each). The CDR3 has 15 amino acids. The germline V and J ends were trimmed by 3 bases and 2 bases, with 13 bases remaining between them. Germline lookup yields CDR1 SGHDN and CDR2 FVKESK. The CDR3 DNA reads TGTGCCAGCAGCCATCTACGGGGGCATCAAGAGACCCAGTACTTC. As protein: CASSHLRGHQETQYF.

In the case of this clone: The sample carries other DNA sequences with the same CDR3. V and J are TRBV6-5 and TRBJ2-1, with TRBD1 identical over 7 bases. The CDR3 contains 12 residues. V dropped 6 bases and J dropped 7; count of bases not matched to a gene: 3. Germline V gene data show CDR1 as MNHEY and CDR2 as SVGAGI. CDR3 in amino acids: CASSRTGNEQFF. CDR3 bases: TGTGCCAGCAGCAGGACAGGTAATGAGCAGTTCTTC.

Notes on this clone: This same CDR3 is encoded by further DNA sequences in the sample. The chain recombines TRBV30 with TRBJ1-5; D unclear. Germline CDR1 GTSNPN, CDR2 SVGIG (reference sequence). V shed 3 bases and J shed 0 bases, with 6 bases lying between them. The CDR3 spans 13 residues. The CDR3 DNA follows: TGTGCCTGGAGGCAGAATAGCAATCAGCCCCAGCATTTT. Its translation: CAWRQNSNQPQHF.

Turning to this clone: Additional DNA sequences in this sample encode the identical CDR3. This chain links TRBV6-1 with TRBJ1-5; D may be TRBD1 (6 bases). Deletions cut 1 base from V and 2 bases from J, with 6 bases between. From germline, CDR1 is MNHNS and CDR2 SASEGT. The CDR3 loop spans 14 amino acids. CDR3 DNA sequence: TGTGCCAGCAGTGAAGGGGGGCGCAATCAGCCCCAGCATTTT. Its translation is CASSEGGRNQPQHF.

CDR3 amino acids: CASKSEGIGGRAPLHF. CDR3 DNA: TGTGCCAGCAAGTCCGAGGGAATAGGGGGTCGGGCACCCCTCCACTTT. The V call is TRBV2, the J call TRBJ1-6, with D tentatively TRBD1 (6 bases). V was trimmed by 7 bases and J by 11 bases, leaving 24 bases between them. The CDR3 spans 16 residues. CDR1 is SNHLY and CDR2 is FYNNEI in the germline V gene.

Note on this clone: Other DNA sequences in this specimen translate into the identical CDR3. The rearrangement joins TRBV5-6 to TRBJ1-3; TRBD1 is a possible D gene (6 bases). V lost 4 bases to trimming and J lost 0 bases, with 11 bases between them. This CDR3 is built from 15 residues. Per germline, CDR1 SGHDT and CDR2 YYEEEE. As DNA, the CDR3 is TGTGCCAGCAGCAGAGGACAGATCTCTGGAAACACCATATATTTT. This codes for CASSRGQISGNTIYF. The variable domain in full, completed from reference TRBV5-6 and TRBJ1-3, reads DAGVTQSPTHLIKTRGQQVTLRCSPKSGHDTVSWYQQALGQGPQFIFQYYEEEERQRGNFPDRFSGHQFPNYSSELNVNALLLGDSALYLCASSRGQISGNTIYFGEGSWLTVV.